One sample yielded the 23 T cell receptor beta chains listed below, sequenced in a study of blood T cell repertoires in COVID-19. TCRdb keeps only in-frame clones here, not all; method: immunoSEQ multiplex PCR. The repertoire holds a few hundred thousand clones, with approximately 82% as singletons. Sequenced input: peripheral blood. The receptor source for this set is a man aged 35 to 55 who had recovered from COVID-19.

This clone was seen only once. The J gene is TRBJ2-3, the V gene TRBV9; weak D call: TRBD1 (6 bases). This CDR3 spans 15 amino acids. Germline V gives CDR1 SGDLS, CDR2 YYNGEE. The V end lost 0 bases, the J end lost 4 bases, and 12 bases lay between the germline ends. The CDR3 DNA reads TGTGCCAGCAGCGTAGAAGGTTACAGGGCAGATACGCAGTATTTT. Encoded protein: CASSVEGYRADTQYF.

Only one count was recorded for this clone. V gene TRBV18 combines with J gene TRBJ1-2; D possibly corresponds to TRBD1 (5 bases). Trimming took off 3 bases at V and 0 bases at J, with 11 bases between the two ends. Germline V gives CDR1 KGHSH, CDR2 LQKENI. CDR3 length: 15 amino acids. CDR3 nucleotides: TGTGCCAGCTCACCCCGGGGCGGGACTAACTATGGCTACACCTTC. It codes for CASSPRGGTNYGYTF. The variable domain in full, completed from reference TRBV18 and TRBJ1-2, reads NAGVMQNPRHLVRRRGQEARLRCSPMKGHSHVYWYRQLPEEGLKFMVYLQKENIIDESGMPKERFSAEFPKEGPSILRIQQVVRGDSAAYFCASSPRGGTNYGYTFGSGTRLTVV.

V gene TRBV19 combines with J gene TRBJ2-3; 8 bases agree with TRBD2. There are 14 residues in the CDR3. Trimming cost V 6 bases and J 5 bases; bases outside gene matches: 7. Germline V gives CDR1 LNHDA, CDR2 SQIVND (reference sequence). The CDR3 region is CASSQSGRQDTQYF. For the CDR3, the DNA is TGTGCCAGTAGCCAGAGCGGGAGACAAGATACGCAGTATTTT.

This clone has only one observation. The rearrangement uses TRBV5-1 and TRBJ1-5; 9 bases fit TRBD1. Germline V CDR1 and CDR2: SGHRS, YFSETQ. V was clipped by 4 bases and J by 7 bases; unmatched bases: 6. This CDR3 region has 14 residues. The CDR3 is CASSPTGGRQPQHF. The CDR3 bases are TGCGCCAGCAGCCCGACAGGGGGTCGGCAGCCCCAGCATTTT.

The rearrangement links TRBV9 to TRBJ1-1; maybe TRBD1 (5 bases). Germline loops: CDR1 SGDLS, CDR2 YYNGEE. The CDR3 spans 15 residues. The V gene lost 0 bases and the J gene lost 4 bases, with 13 bases spanning the gap. CDR3 bases: TGTGCCAGCAGCGTAGTCGACAGATTATCCACTGAAGCTTTCTTT. Its translation: CASSVVDRLSTEAFF.

The J gene is TRBJ2-3, the V gene TRBV29-1; 9 nucleotides align to TRBD2. The CDR3 has 14 amino acids. Trimming cost V 7 bases and J 5 bases; bases outside gene matches: 10. Germline-derived CDR1 and CDR2 are SQVTM and ANQGSEA. The CDR3 DNA sequence: TGCAGCGGTGGGCGCGGGGGGGCTGGAGATACGCAGTATTTT. Translated, it gives CSGGRGGAGDTQYF.

Only a few counts were recorded for this clone. This rearrangement joins TRBV5-4 to TRBJ2-2; 14 nucleotides line up with TRBD2. V trimming: 4 bases; J trimming: 6 bases; junction bases outside the gene matches: 5. The CDR3 is 16 amino acids. CDR1 SGHNT and CDR2 YYREEE come from the germline V gene (reference sequence). The CDR3 coding sequence is TGTGCCAGCAGCCCAGGGACTAGCGGGAGCCCCGGGGAGCTGTTTTTT. Protein product: CASSPGTSGSPGELFF.

The chain combines TRBV28 with TRBJ1-2; TRBD1 might be the D (5 bases). Germline CDR1 reads MDHEN; CDR2 reads SYDVKM. The CDR3 totals 16 residues. V dropped 2 bases and J dropped 0 bases, with 13 bases sitting between them. The CDR3 spells CASSLETERSNYGYTF. The CDR3 DNA reads as TGTGCCAGCAGTTTAGAGACAGAAAGATCTAACTATGGCTACACCTTC.

This chain joins TRBV6-5 and TRBJ1-1, with D perhaps TRBD1 (5 bases). The CDR3 contains 13 residues. CDR1 is MNHEY, CDR2 SVGAGI, per germline. With 10 bases removed from V and 5 bases from J, the gap between germline ends came to 17 bases. In DNA, the CDR3 is TGTGCCACCCATGGGAGGGGTCTAACTGAAGCTTTCTTT. It encodes CATHGRGLTEAFF.

V usage is TRBV21-1 and J usage is TRBJ1-1; the D call in the table, TRBD1, was not verified against the DNA. TRBV21-1 is a known pseudogene. The CDR3 extends over 12 amino acids. Here the CDR3 DNA reads TGTGCCAGCCCCGACAGGGAAATAGAAGCTTTCTTT. Protein: CASPDREIEAFF.

V and J are TRBV2 and TRBJ2-7, with 7 bases matching TRBD2. Germline V gene lookup returns CDR1 SNHLY and CDR2 FYNNEI. J was trimmed by 0 bases and V by 2 bases; bases with no gene match: 10. The CDR3 sequence is 17 residues long. The CDR3 nucleotides are TGTGCCAGCAGTGAAATCCTCCCAGCGGGGATCTCCTACGAGCAGTACTTC. This translates into CASSEILPAGISYEQYF. Using reference TRBV2 and TRBJ2-7 for the parts outside the CDR3, the full variable domain is EPEVTQTPSHQVTQMGQEVILRCVPISNHLYFYWYRQILGQKVEFLVSFYNNEISEKSEIFDDQFSVERPDGSNFTLKIRSTKLEDSAMYFCASSEILPAGISYEQYFGPGTRLTVT.

This chain joins TRBV19 and TRBJ2-3; TRBD1 matches 7 bases. Germline values: CDR1 LNHDA, CDR2 SQIVND (reference sequence). The CDR3 has 13 amino acids. J gave up 5 bases and V 5 bases, and 4 bases lay outside the gene matches. The CDR3 loop reads CASSSTGLDTQYF. The CDR3, as DNA: TGTGCCAGTAGTTCGACAGGGTTAGATACGCAGTATTTT.

Only a few counts were recorded for this clone. The chain links TRBV27 to TRBJ2-3, with TRBD2 identical over 8 bases. Germline values: CDR1 MNHEY, CDR2 SMNVEV (reference sequence). Trimming cost V 0 bases and J 6 bases; bases outside gene matches: 5. This CDR3 spans 15 amino acids. The CDR3, as DNA: TGTGCCAGCAGTTTATCGGGCGGGAGGTACGATACGCAGTATTTT. It encodes CASSLSGGRYDTQYF.

The V call is TRBV5-1, the J call TRBJ2-2; 14 nucleotides match TRBD2. Per germline, CDR1 SGHRS and CDR2 YFSETQ. Losses at the gene ends were 4 bases for V and 6 bases for J; bases not matched to a gene: 2. The CDR3 totals 15 residues. The CDR3, as DNA: TGCGCCAGCAGCGTGGGACTAGCGGGAGCCGGGGAGCTGTTTTTT. This gives the protein CASSVGLAGAGELFF.

The chain has TRBV12-3 or TRBV12-4 and TRBJ1-2; 7 nucleotides match TRBD1. The CDR3 extends over 13 amino acids. V shed 3 bases, J shed 4 bases, and the junction held 2 bases outside the gene matches. CDR3 sequence reads: CASSFDRAYGYTF. CDR3 in DNA: TGTGCCAGCAGTTTCGACAGGGCCTATGGCTACACCTTC.

A single count supports this clone. This chain uses TRBV7-2 with TRBJ1-4; tentative D call: TRBD1 (6 bases). The CDR3 consists of 15 residues. Germline lookup yields CDR1 SGHTA and CDR2 FQGNSA. The ends were cut back, 3 bases at V and 8 bases at J, with 16 bases in the middle. DNA for the CDR3: TGTGCCAGCAGCTTCCTACAGGGCGTAGGGGAAAAACTGTTTTTT. Protein sequence: CASSFLQGVGEKLFF.

The J gene is TRBJ1-2, the V gene TRBV14; 11 bases map to TRBD1. V shed 3 bases and J 3 bases; nucleotides not matched to a gene: 6. CDR1 is SGHDN, CDR2 FVKESK, per germline. The CDR3 covers 16 residues. The CDR3 nucleotides are TGTGCCAGCAGCCAGGCCGGGACAGGGGGGCACTATGGCTACACCTTC. As protein: CASSQAGTGGHYGYTF.

This clone has only a few counts. The CDR3 is CASSLVRYGYTF. DNA for the CDR3: TGTGCCAGCAGCTTAGTGCGTTATGGCTACACCTTC. The chain has TRBV7-9 and TRBJ1-2; D not resolved. The length of the CDR3 is 12 residues. CDR1 and CDR2 (germline): SEHNR, FQNEAQ (reference sequence). The V end lost 1 base, the J end lost 5 bases, and 5 bases lay between the germline ends.

This clone was detected only once. The chain is built from TRBV5-4 and TRBJ2-1, with D possibly TRBD2 on 7 matching bases. Trimming shortened V by 4 bases and J by 8 bases, and 16 bases separated the two germline ends. Per the germline V gene, CDR1 is SGHNT and CDR2 is YYREEE (reference sequence). CDR3 length: 14 amino acids. The CDR3 DNA sequence: TGTGCCAGCAGCCCCCGGGGGGCGTGGGATGAGCAGTTCTTC. It encodes CASSPRGAWDEQFF.

The gene calls are TRBV29-1 and TRBJ2-3, with D tentatively TRBD2 (5 bases). CDR1 is SQVTM, CDR2 ANQGSEA, per germline. This CDR3 is built from 16 residues. Trimming shortened V by 5 bases and J by 4 bases, and 22 bases separated the two germline ends. The CDR3 is CSVIWTFVWAADTQYF. CDR3 sequence (DNA): TGCAGCGTTATTTGGACTTTTGTTTGGGCAGCAGATACGCAGTATTTT.

The chain employs TRBV12-5 and TRBJ2-5; 8 bases fit TRBD1. This CDR3 has 15 residues. V trimming: 2 bases; J trimming: 4 bases; junction bases outside the gene matches: 6. Germline CDR1 LGHNT, CDR2 FRNRAP. The CDR3 loop reads CASGLMQGAGETQYF. In DNA, the CDR3 is TGTGCTAGTGGTTTGATGCAGGGGGCTGGAGAGACCCAGTACTTC.

As regards this clone: In the same sample, other DNA sequences code for this CDR3. The chain joins TRBV10-3 to TRBJ2-7; D is perhaps TRBD1 (5 bases). With 3 bases removed from V and 3 bases from J, the gap between germline ends came to 6 bases. The CDR3 length is 12 residues. Per germline, CDR1 ENHRY and CDR2 SYGVKD. In nucleotides, the CDR3 is TGTGCCATCAGTGAAGACAGCTACGAGCAGTACTTC. Amino acid sequence: CAISEDSYEQYF.

CDR3 in amino acids: CASSSRDRGQPQHF. CDR3 nucleotide sequence: TGTGCCAGCAGCTCCCGGGACAGGGGACAGCCCCAGCATTTT. The gene calls are TRBV3-1 (or the pseudogene TRBV3-2) and TRBJ1-5, with 10 nucleotides matching TRBD1. The V gene's germline CDR1 is LGHDT and CDR2 YNNKEL (reference sequence). The CDR3 extends over 14 amino acids. The ends lost 5 bases at V and 7 bases at J; junction bases unmatched: 5.